This T cell receptor (beta chain) was identified in a study of cytomegalovirus exposure and HLA in healthy donors. The PCR used 60 Vbeta and 13 Jbeta primers. Produced via immunoSEQ multiplex PCR; TCRdb's table is partial and in-frame only. This table has 97,000 or so clones, 55% to 80% appearing once. The CDR3 has 16 amino acids. V was trimmed by 4 bases and J by 4 bases, leaving 17 bases between them. Germline V gene sequence: CDR1 SEHNR, CDR2 FQNEAQ (reference sequence). The sequence was collected from a human donor in good health. The V call is TRBV7-9, the J call TRBJ2-1; D is possibly TRBD1 (6 bases). Specimen: PBMCs. As DNA, the CDR3 is TGTGCCAGCAGCTCCGCCTTTTGGGGGCCTTACAATGAGCAGTTCTTC. Its protein is CASSSAFWGPYNEQFF.